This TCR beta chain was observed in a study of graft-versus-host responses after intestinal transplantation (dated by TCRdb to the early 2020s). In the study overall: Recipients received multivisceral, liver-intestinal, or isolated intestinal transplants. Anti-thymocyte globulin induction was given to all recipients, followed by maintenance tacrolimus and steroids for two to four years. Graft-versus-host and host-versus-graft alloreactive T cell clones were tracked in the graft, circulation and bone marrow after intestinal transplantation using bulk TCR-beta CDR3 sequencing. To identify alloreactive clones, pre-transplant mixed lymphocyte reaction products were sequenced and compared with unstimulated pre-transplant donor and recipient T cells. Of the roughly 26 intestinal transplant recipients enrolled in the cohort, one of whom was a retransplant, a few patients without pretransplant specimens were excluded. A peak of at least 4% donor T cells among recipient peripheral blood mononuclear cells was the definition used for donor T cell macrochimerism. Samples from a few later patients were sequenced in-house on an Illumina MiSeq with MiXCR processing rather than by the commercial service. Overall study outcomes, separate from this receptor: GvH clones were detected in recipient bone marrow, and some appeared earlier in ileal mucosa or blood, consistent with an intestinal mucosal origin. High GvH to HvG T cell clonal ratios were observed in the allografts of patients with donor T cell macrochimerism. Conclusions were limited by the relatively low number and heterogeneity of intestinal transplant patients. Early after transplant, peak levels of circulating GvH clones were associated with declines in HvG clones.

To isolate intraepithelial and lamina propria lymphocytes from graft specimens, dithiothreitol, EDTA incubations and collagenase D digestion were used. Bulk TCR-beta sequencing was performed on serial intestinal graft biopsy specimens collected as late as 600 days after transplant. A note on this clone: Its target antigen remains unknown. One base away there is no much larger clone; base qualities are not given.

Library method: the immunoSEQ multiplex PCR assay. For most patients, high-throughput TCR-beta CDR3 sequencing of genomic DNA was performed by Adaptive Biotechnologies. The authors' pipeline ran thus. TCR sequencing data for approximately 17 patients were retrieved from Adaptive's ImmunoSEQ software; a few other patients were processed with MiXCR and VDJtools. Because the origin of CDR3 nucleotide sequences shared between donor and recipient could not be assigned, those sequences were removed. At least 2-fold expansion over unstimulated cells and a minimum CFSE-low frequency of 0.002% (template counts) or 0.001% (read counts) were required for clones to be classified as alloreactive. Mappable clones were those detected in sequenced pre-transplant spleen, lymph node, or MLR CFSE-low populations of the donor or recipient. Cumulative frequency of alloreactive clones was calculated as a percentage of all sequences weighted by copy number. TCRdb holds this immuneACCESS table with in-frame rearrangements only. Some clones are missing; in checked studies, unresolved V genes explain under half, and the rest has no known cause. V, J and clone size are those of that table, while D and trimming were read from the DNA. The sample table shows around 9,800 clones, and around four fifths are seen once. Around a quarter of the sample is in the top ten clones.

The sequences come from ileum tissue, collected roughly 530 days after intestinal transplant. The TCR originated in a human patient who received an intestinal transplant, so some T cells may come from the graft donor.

CDR3 region: CASSEGTNSYEQYF. The DNA sequence follows: TGTGCCAGCAGTGAGGGGACAAACTCCTACGAGCAGTACTTC. The rearranged segments are TRBV6-4 and TRBJ2-7; the best D guess is TRBD1, with 6 bases matching. V and J are truncated by 3 bases and 0 bases respectively, leaving an intervening sequence of 9 bases. Looking up the germline V gene yields CDR1 MRHNA and CDR2 SNTAGT. Its CDR3 holds 14 amino acids, cysteine through phenylalanine. The read is trimmed to its CDR3 DNA, 42 bases read in frame from base 1.